This is a list of T cell receptor beta chains from one sample in a study of T cells expressing NK-cell markers. TCRdb reanalyzed the 5' RACE reads and collapses them to one entry per CDR3 protein, without DNA. The ten top clones account for over 20%, within a sample of approximately 170,000 distinct CDR3 sequences. Sequencing used blood T cells: a sorted CD56 or NKG2C T cell subset, CD4+ or CD8+ T cells, or bulk PBMC T cells (not recorded which). The receptors stem from a man aged 18-75 years in good health. Both conserved end residues are part of each CDR3.

j_call v_call cdr3_aa
TRBJ2-2 TRBV19 CASTLTGGSNTGELFF
TRBJ2-1 TRBV7-8 CASNWGQGGMGEQFF
TRBJ1-1 TRBV6-5 CASSYFQGYRLSEAFF
TRBJ1-2 TRBV7-9 CASTLSSPNYGYTF
TRBJ1-1 TRBV2 CASSYDSDKGWGDTEAFF
TRBJ2-1 TRBV6-1 CASRDTSGSYNEQFF
TRBJ1-2 TRBV13 CASSLSEVYGYTF
TRBJ2-3 TRBV13 CASSPKGRAADTQYF
TRBJ2-1 TRBV3-1 CASSQGPREFF
TRBJ2-5 TRBV5-4 CASSLGWGPQETQYF
TRBJ2-2 TRBV20-1 CSADFGGANTGELFF